This entry lists 17 T cell receptor beta chains sequenced from one sample in a study of T cell changes during pregnancy in multiple sclerosis. The protocol was immunoSEQ multiplex PCR, while the TCRdb copy is restricted to in-frame clones and leaves out a portion. The sample carries around 80,000 clones, approximately 95% recorded once. Material: peripheral blood, obtained in the second trimester of pregnancy. The receptors here all came from a female donor in good health, enrolled as a control in a pregnancy study.

J is TRBJ1-2 and V is TRBV28; 7 bases are a match to TRBD1. V lost 6 bases, J lost 6 bases, and 10 bases stayed unmatched. Germline V lookup: CDR1 MDHEN, CDR2 SYDVKM. The CDR3 spans 14 residues. The DNA of the CDR3 is TGTGCCAGCAGAGTACAGGGGTATGGGAATGGCTACACCTTC. It encodes CASRVQGYGNGYTF.

As to this clone: One end of the junction is discordant with germline, which a read error may explain. The chain combines TRBV2 with TRBJ2-3, with 10 bases identical to TRBD1. This CDR3 is built from 10 residues. Germline V gives CDR1 SNHLY, CDR2 FYNNEI. CDR3 sequence reads: CASRGTGALF. In DNA, the CDR3 is TGTGCCAGTAGGGGGACAGGGGCTCTCTTT. Full variable domain (remainder filled in from reference TRBV2 and TRBJ2-3): EPEVTQTPSHQVTQMGQEVILRCVPISNHLYFYWYRQILGQKVEFLVSFYNNEISEKSEIFDDQFSVERPDGSNFTLKIRSTKLEDSAMYFCASRGTGALFGPGTRLTVL.

V is TRBV6-1 and J is TRBJ2-1, with a tentative D call TRBD2 (5 bases). Germline V CDR1 and CDR2: MNHNS, SASEGT. This CDR3 is 19 amino acids long. Trimming cost V 0 bases and J 5 bases, with 23 bases left between them. CDR3 amino acids: CASSEAIEGLAGMNNEQFF. The CDR3 bases are TGTGCCAGCAGTGAAGCAATAGAAGGGCTAGCTGGGATGAACAATGAGCAGTTCTTC.

This clone was observed once. The chain recombines TRBV14 with TRBJ2-7, with a weak D call TRBD2 (5 bases). Trimming cost V 4 bases and J 6 bases, with 13 bases left between them. The CDR3 length is 13 residues. Germline CDR1 reads SGHDN; CDR2 reads FVKESK. CDR3 sequence (DNA): TGTGCCAGCAGCCGACGAGACCGGGGCGAGCAGTACTTC. This sequence encodes CASSRRDRGEQYF.

The genes are TRBV19 and TRBJ2-7; the match to TRBD1 covers 7 bases. The CDR3 is made up of 13 amino acids. Trimming took 5 bases from V and 1 from J; bases not matched to a gene: 2. Germline CDR1 reads LNHDA; CDR2 reads SQIVND (reference sequence). The CDR3 is CASSRDSSYEQYF. CDR3 bases: TGTGCCAGTAGTCGGGACAGTTCCTACGAGCAGTACTTC. Using reference TRBV19 and TRBJ2-7 for the parts outside the CDR3, the full variable domain is DGGITQSPKYLFRKEGQNVTLSCEQNLNHDAMYWYRQDPGQGLRLIYYSQIVNDFQKGDIAEGYSVSREKKESFPLTVTSAQKNPTAFYLCASSRDSSYEQYFGPGTRLTVT.

This clone came up a few times. V gene TRBV7-2 combines with J gene TRBJ1-1; tentatively, D is TRBD1 (6 bases). V was clipped by 4 bases and J by 1 base, with 7 bases between them. The CDR3 has 13 amino acids. Germline CDR1 is SGHTA and CDR2 is FQGNSA. DNA of the CDR3: TGTGCCAGCAGCTGGGGGCAGAACACTGAAGCTTTCTTT. This encodes CASSWGQNTEAFF.

This clone came up a few times. CDR3 in DNA: TGTGCCAGCAAGGGTACAGGGCGTAGGACTGAAGCTTTCTTT. Translated: CASKGTGRRTEAFF. The chain employs TRBV2 and TRBJ1-1; a possible D gene is TRBD1 (6 bases). Per the germline V gene, CDR1 is SNHLY and CDR2 is FYNNEI. The CDR3 spans 14 residues. V was trimmed by 7 bases and J by 5 bases, leaving 17 bases between them.

The V call is TRBV5-1, the J call TRBJ2-7; 9 positions agree with TRBD1. The CDR3 extends over 15 amino acids. CDR1 is SGHRS and CDR2 is YFSETQ in the germline V gene. V was pared by 4 bases and J by 2 bases, with 7 bases of the junction left unmatched. The CDR3 region is CASSPLGTGTYEQYF. The CDR3 DNA is TGCGCCAGCAGCCCGCTTGGGACAGGGACCTACGAGCAGTACTTC. Together with reference TRBV5-1 and TRBJ2-7, the CDR3 gives the full variable domain: KAGVTQTPRYLIKTRGQQVTLSCSPISGHRSVSWYQQTPGQGLQFLFEYFSETQRNKGNFPGRFSGRQFSNSRSEMNVSTLELGDSALYLCASSPLGTGTYEQYFGPGTRLTVT.

The chain joins TRBV18 to TRBJ2-2; D is uncertain. Trimming took 3 bases from V and 7 from J, leaving 9 bases between them. The CDR3 has 13 amino acids. Germline V gene data show CDR1 as KGHSH and CDR2 as LQKENI. CDR3: CASSPSYNGELFF. CDR3 in DNA: TGTGCCAGCTCACCTTCTTACAACGGGGAGCTGTTTTTT.

The gene calls are TRBV27 and TRBJ1-2, with D hard to call. This CDR3 has 15 amino acids. V shed 3 bases and J shed 0 bases, with 11 bases lying between them. CDR1 is MNHEY, CDR2 SMNVEV, per germline (reference sequence). The CDR3 DNA reads as TGTGCCAGCAGTTTCGGTAGCAGCTCTAACTATGGCTACACCTTC. It is translated as CASSFGSSSNYGYTF.

The chain recombines TRBV28 with TRBJ2-7; TRBD1 aligns across 7 bases. The length of the CDR3 is 13 residues. Per the germline V gene, CDR1 is MDHEN and CDR2 is SYDVKM. J gave up 1 base and V 7 bases, and 4 bases lay outside the gene matches. The CDR3 region has the DNA TGTGCCAGCACCGGGACAGTATCCTACGAGCAGTACTTC. Its translation is CASTGTVSYEQYF.

V is TRBV7-9 and J is TRBJ2-5; 8 bases are shared with TRBD2. The CDR3 has 15 amino acids. CDR1 and CDR2 (germline): SEHNR, FQNEAQ (reference sequence). V lost 5 bases, J lost 3 bases, and 8 bases stayed unmatched. The CDR3: CASSILAETEETQYF. CDR3 bases: TGTGCCAGCAGCATACTAGCGGAGACAGAAGAGACCCAGTACTTC.

This clone was detected once. The chain employs TRBV4-1 and TRBJ1-4; 10 bases align to TRBD1. The length of the CDR3 is 16 residues. Germline CDR1 reads MGHRA; CDR2 reads YSYEKL. The V and J ends lost 4 bases and 3 bases, in that order; junction bases with no gene match: 5. The CDR3 protein is CASSPRTGGSNEKLFF. The CDR3 region has the DNA TGCGCCAGCAGCCCTCGGACAGGGGGATCTAATGAAAAACTGTTTTTT.

This clone was detected once. The chain recombines TRBV28 with TRBJ2-7; the match to TRBD1 covers 10 bases. The CDR3 is made up of 18 amino acids. Per the germline V gene, CDR1 is MDHEN and CDR2 is SYDVKM. The V and J ends lost 2 bases and 0 bases, in that order; junction bases with no gene match: 10. In DNA form, the CDR3 reads TGTGCCAGCAGTTTAACCCGGACAGGGGGTTATCTCTCCTACGAGCAGTACTTC. Its protein product is CASSLTRTGGYLSYEQYF.

This clone turned up a few times. The rearrangement joins TRBV2 to TRBJ1-1; possibly TRBD1 for D (5 bases). Germline lookup yields CDR1 SNHLY and CDR2 FYNNEI. V lost 3 bases and J lost 1, with 6 bases in between. The CDR3 length is 13 residues. Here the CDR3 reads CASSDRANTEAFF. The CDR3 nucleotides read TGTGCCAGCAGTGACAGGGCGAACACTGAAGCTTTCTTT.

DNA of the CDR3: TGTGCCAGCACCCCCTTCTGGACGGTCCTGTCTGGCGGGTTGGGCTACAATGAGCAGTTCTTC. It yields the protein CASTPFWTVLSGGLGYNEQFF. The chain couples TRBV28 to TRBJ2-1, with D possibly matching TRBD2 (5 bases). CDR1 and CDR2 (germline): MDHEN, SYDVKM. CDR3 length equals 21 residues. With 7 bases removed from V and 3 bases from J, the gap between germline ends came to 34 bases.

The table lists this clone with a count of one. The genes are TRBV9 and TRBJ2-2; TRBD1 matches 9 bases. The germline V gene encodes CDR1 SGDLS and CDR2 YYNGEE. This CDR3 has 16 residues. V lost 4 bases to trimming and J lost 5 bases; unmatched junction nucleotides: 9. CDR3 amino acids: CASSNSGQGLTGELFF. Here the CDR3 DNA reads TGTGCCAGCAGCAATAGTGGACAGGGGCTGACCGGGGAGCTGTTTTTT.